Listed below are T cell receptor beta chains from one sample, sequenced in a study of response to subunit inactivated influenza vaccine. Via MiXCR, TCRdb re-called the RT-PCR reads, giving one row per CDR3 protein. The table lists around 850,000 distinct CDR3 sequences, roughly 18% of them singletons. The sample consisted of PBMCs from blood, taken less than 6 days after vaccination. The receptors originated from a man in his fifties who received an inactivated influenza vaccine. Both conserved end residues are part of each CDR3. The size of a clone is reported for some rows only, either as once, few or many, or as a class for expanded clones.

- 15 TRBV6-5 CASINRDRAGYEQYF
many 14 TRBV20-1 CSARGLDSTDTQYF
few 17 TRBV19 CASSLSAGGANPYEQYF
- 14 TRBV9 CASSRGTSSYEQYF
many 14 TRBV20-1 CSARDVGGGKTQYF
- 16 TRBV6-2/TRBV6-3 CASSYSPGRIGYGYTF
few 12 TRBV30 CAQGGNYETQYF
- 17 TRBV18 CASSKRLARDSSYEQYF
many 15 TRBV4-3 CASSQEDSSNEKLFF
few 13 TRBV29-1 CSVNRVQNAEAFF
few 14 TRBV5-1 CASSLGSYLYEQYF
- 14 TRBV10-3 CATTGQGVQETQYF